The rows below give T cell receptor beta chains drawn from one sample of a study of regulatory T cells in long-lasting Graves disease. TCRdb re-analysed the multiplex PCR reads in MiXCR, keeping a single row per CDR3 protein. Found here are roughly 380,000 distinct CDR3 sequences, 15% to 18% of them singletons; the top ten hold about 20%. Sequenced material: peripheral blood mononuclear cells (PBMCs), taken at new diagnosis, from a patient treated with antithyroid drugs. Receptor source: a female donor with Graves disease. Both conserved end residues are trimmed from each CDR3.

J gene | V gene | CDR3 protein
TRBJ2-1 | TRBV14 | ASSQYMKSGVHNEQF
TRBJ1-1 | TRBV4-3 | ASSQVGGDGRAF
TRBJ2-7 | TRBV7-2 | ASSLAPALLSYEQY
TRBJ1-2 | TRBV28 | ASSNRGESYYGYT
TRBJ2-5 | TRBV12-3/TRBV12-4 | ASSLGTQETQY
TRBJ2-3 | TRBV20-1 | SARLGYHTQY
TRBJ2-7 | TRBV28 | ASSSGGYDEQY
TRBJ1-5 | TRBV12-3/TRBV12-4 | ASRPNQGTDLYSNQPQH
TRBJ1-4 | TRBV6-5 | ASSLYRTGEGEKLF
TRBJ1-1 | TRBV12-3/TRBV12-4 | ASSGLQSNTEAF
TRBJ2-7 | TRBV27 | ASSPTPGEYEQY
TRBJ2-5 | TRBV20-1 | NARTSGTPAGAQY
TRBJ2-1 | TRBV7-9 | ASKGLADEDKSYNEQF
TRBJ2-5 | TRBV28 | ASKNLGSRVQETQY
TRBJ2-7 | TRBV6-2/TRBV6-3 | ASSYLRADEQY
TRBJ1-2 | TRBV2 | ARLKDGYT
TRBJ1-1 | TRBV10-2 | ATKDRGHAEAF
TRBJ1-1 | TRBV12-3/TRBV12-4 | ASSFDRTRELSMNTEAF
TRBJ2-1 | TRBV28 | ASSSSGLGGGNEQF
TRBJ1-5 | TRBV4-1 | ASSHVGQTNQPQH
TRBJ1-2 | TRBV12-3/TRBV12-4 | ASRYPGTSYGYT
TRBJ2-7 | TRBV7-7 | ASSPDIRGEQY
TRBJ2-7 | TRBV29-1 | SVGTWDRQFYEQY
TRBJ2-5 | TRBV6-1 | ASSEKGQAFEAQY
TRBJ2-1 | TRBV9 | ASSVGREQF
TRBJ1-3 | TRBV2 | ASSQQGDTIY
TRBJ2-5 | TRBV15 | ATNRDRGGETQY
TRBJ1-2 | TRBV9 | ASSPHRWAVTNYGYT
TRBJ2-2 | TRBV11-2 | ASSFQTGSAGELF
TRBJ2-7 | TRBV12-3/TRBV12-4 | ASSLVDGGYYEQY
TRBJ2-1 | TRBV24-1 | ATSDFGEGQGGNEQF